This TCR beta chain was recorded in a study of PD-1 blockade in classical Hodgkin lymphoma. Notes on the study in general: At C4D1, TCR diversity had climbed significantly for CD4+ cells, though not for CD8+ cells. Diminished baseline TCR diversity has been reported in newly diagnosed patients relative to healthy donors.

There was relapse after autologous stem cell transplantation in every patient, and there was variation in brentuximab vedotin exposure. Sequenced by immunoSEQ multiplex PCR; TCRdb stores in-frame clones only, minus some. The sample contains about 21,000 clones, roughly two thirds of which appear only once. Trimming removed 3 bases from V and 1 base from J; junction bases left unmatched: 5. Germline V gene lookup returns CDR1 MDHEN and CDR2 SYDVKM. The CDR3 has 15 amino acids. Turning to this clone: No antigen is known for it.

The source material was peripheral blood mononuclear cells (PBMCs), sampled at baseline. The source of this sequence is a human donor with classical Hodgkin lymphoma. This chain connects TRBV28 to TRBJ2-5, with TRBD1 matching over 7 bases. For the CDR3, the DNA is TGTGCCAGCAGTTTCCGGGGACAGCCCCAAGAGACCCAGTACTTC. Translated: CASSFRGQPQETQYF.